This T cell receptor beta chain was obtained from a study of blood T cell repertoires in COVID-19. Germline values: CDR1 MDHEN, CDR2 SYDVKM. There are 14 residues in the CDR3. With V trimmed by 9 bases and J by 2 bases, 7 bases remained unmatched. Data came from immunoSEQ multiplex PCR; TCRdb stores just in-frame clones and leaves some out. The sample lists 65,000 to 70,000 clones, roughly 85% occurring once. This sequence was found in an elderly woman with acute or convalescent COVID-19. The chain joins TRBV28 to TRBJ2-3; 8 bases fit TRBD1. Specimen: peripheral blood. CDR3 in DNA: TGTGCCAGTACTATGGACAGGGCCACAGATACGCAGTATTTT. It translates to CASTMDRATDTQYF. The entire variable domain, with the rest obtained from reference TRBV28 and TRBJ2-3, is as follows: DVKVTQSSRYLVKRTGEKVFLECVQDMDHENMFWYRQDPGLGLRLIYFSYDVKMKEKGDIPEGYSVSREKKERFSLILESASTNQTSMYLCASTMDRATDTQYFGPGTRLTVL.